The present TCR beta chain was sequenced within a study of cytomegalovirus exposure and HLA in healthy donors. Germline loops: CDR1 LNHDA, CDR2 SQIVND (reference sequence). The length of the CDR3 is 14 residues. The trim removed 10 bases at V and 1 base at J, leaving 8 bases unmatched. PCR employed 60 Vbeta and 13 Jbeta primers. Method: immunoSEQ multiplex PCR; TCRdb's copy keeps in-frame clones and lacks some. The sample lists 110,000 or so clones; 82% were seen once. Sequencing was carried out using PBMCs. This chain joins TRBV19 and TRBJ2-3; 7 nucleotides agree with TRBD2. The TCR originated in a woman aged 18-30 years in good health and CMV-seronegative. The CDR3 spells CATGSREGTDTQYF. CDR3 bases: TGTGCCACCGGGTCACGGGAGGGCACAGATACGCAGTATTTT.